This TCR beta chain was sequenced during a study of T cells after yellow fever vaccination. MiXCR, run by TCRdb on the 5' RACE reads, gives a single entry per CDR3 protein. The sample lists 300,000 to 350,000 distinct CDR3 sequences, roughly 8.4% occurring once. This material consisted of PBMCs, taken approximately 40 days after the first yellow fever vaccination. The sequence derives from a man younger than 35 who received the YFV17D yellow fever vaccine.

DNA of the CDR3: TGTGCCAGCAGTGCCCCAATCACAGTGGCAGATACGCAGTATTTT. As protein: CASSAPITVADTQYF. This chain connects TRBV6-1 to TRBJ2-3; D gene ambiguous. The CDR3 totals 15 residues. From germline, CDR1 is MNHNS and CDR2 SASEGT. The V and J ends lost 4 bases and 4 bases respectively, with 15 bases between them.